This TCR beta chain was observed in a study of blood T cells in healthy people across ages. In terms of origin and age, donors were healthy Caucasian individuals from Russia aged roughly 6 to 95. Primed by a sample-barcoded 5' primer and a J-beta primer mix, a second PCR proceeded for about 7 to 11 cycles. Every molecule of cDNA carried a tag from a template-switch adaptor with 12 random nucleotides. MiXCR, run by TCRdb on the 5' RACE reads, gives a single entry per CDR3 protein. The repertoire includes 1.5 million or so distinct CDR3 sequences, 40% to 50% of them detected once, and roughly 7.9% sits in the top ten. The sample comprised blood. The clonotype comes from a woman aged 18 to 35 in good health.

The CDR3 sequence is CASSYSPNSGSTYEQYF. In DNA, the CDR3 is TGTGCCAGCAGTTACTCACCTAATTCGGGCAGTACCTACGAGCAGTACTTC. V usage is TRBV6-5 and J usage is TRBJ2-5; D gene ambiguous. The J call may not be correct, given that the DNA end is closer to TRBJ2-7. Germline CDR1 MNHEY, CDR2 SVGAGI. This CDR3 is 17 amino acids long.